This TCR beta chain was captured by sequencing in a study of early T cells in non-severe SARS-CoV-2 infection. Study-wide findings and caveats: Anti-spike CD8 specificities were favored by VDJdb matching, whose results missed private and CD4 specificities.

TCRdb recomputed calls from the 5' RACE reads with MiXCR, one row per CDR3 protein. The data show 70,000 or so distinct CDR3 sequences, 9.5% to 15% seen once. The CDR3 extends over 13 amino acids. V dropped 2 bases and J dropped 5 bases, with 6 bases sitting between them. Germline-derived CDR1 and CDR2 are MNHNY and SVGAGI (reference sequence). This clonotype was counted ten times or more. Antigen: not known. The clonotype originates from an adult who was a healthcare worker with PCR-confirmed SARS-CoV-2 infection or an uninfected control (not recorded which). Source material: whole blood. The gene calls are TRBV6-6 and TRBJ1-4; D call uncertain. The CDR3 loop reads CASSYALNEKLFF. CDR3 nucleotide sequence: TGTGCCAGCAGTTACGCGTTAAATGAAAAACTGTTTTTT.